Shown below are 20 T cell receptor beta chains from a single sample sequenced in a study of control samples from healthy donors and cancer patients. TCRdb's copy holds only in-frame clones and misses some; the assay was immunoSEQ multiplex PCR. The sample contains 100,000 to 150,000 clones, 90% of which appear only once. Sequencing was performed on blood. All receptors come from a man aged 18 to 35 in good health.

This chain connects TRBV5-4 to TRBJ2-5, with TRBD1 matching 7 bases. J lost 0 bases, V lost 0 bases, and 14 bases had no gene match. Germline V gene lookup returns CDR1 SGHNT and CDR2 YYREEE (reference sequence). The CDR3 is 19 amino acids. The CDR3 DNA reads TGTGCCAGCAGCTTGGAACCTTACGTGGACAGGTCTTACCAAGAGACCCAGTACTTC. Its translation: CASSLEPYVDRSYQETQYF.

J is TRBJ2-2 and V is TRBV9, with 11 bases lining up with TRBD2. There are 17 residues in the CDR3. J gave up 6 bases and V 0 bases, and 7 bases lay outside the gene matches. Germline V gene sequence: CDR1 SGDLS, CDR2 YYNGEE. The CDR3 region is CASSVGGLAAPPGELFF. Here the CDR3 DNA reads TGTGCCAGCAGCGTAGGGGGACTAGCGGCCCCACCCGGGGAGCTGTTTTTT.

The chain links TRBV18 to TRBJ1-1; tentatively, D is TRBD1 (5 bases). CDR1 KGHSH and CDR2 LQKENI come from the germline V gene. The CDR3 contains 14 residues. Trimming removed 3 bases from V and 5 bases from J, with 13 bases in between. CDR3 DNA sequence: TGTGCCAGCTCACCGGGGGTAAAACGGACTGAAGCTTTCTTT. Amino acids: CASSPGVKRTEAFF. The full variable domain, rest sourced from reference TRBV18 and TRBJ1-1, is NAGVMQNPRHLVRRRGQEARLRCSPMKGHSHVYWYRQLPEEGLKFMVYLQKENIIDESGMPKERFSAEFPKEGPSILRIQQVVRGDSAAYFCASSPGVKRTEAFFGQGTRLTVV.

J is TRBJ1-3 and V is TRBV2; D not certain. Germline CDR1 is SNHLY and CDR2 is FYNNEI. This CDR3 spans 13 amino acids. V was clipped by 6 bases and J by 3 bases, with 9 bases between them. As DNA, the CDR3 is TGTGCCAGCAGCCCATTTGTTGGAAACACCATATATTTT. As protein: CASSPFVGNTIYF.

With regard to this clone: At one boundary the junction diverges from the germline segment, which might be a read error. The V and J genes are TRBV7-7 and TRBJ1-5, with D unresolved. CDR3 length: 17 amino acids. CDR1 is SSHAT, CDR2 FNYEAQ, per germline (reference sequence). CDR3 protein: CASSFWAAGYSNQPQHF. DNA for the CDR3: TGTGCTAGCAGCTTTTGGGCTGCCGGGTATAGCAATCAGCCCCAGCATTTT.

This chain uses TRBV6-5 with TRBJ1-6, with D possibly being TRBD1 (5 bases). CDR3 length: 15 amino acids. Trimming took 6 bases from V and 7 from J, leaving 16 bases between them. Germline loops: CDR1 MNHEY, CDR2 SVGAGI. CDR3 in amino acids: CASRLGQGRNSPLHF. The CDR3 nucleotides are TGTGCCAGCAGATTAGGGCAGGGTAGGAATTCACCCCTCCACTTT.

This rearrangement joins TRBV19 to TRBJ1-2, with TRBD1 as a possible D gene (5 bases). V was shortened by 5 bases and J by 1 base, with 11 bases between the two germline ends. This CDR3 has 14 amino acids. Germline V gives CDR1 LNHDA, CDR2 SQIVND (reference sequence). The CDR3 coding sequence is TGTGCCAGTAGTCCCTCGGGGGATAACTATGGCTACACCTTC. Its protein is CASSPSGDNYGYTF.

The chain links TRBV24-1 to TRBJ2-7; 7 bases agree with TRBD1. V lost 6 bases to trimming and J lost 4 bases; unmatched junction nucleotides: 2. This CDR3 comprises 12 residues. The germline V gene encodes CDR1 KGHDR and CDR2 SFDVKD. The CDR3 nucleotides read TGTGCCACCAGTCAGGACAGGTACGAGCAGTACTTC. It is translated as CATSQDRYEQYF.

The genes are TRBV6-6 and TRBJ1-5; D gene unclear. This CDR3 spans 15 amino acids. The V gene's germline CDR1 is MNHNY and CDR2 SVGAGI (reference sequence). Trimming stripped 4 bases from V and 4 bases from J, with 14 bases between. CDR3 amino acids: CASSFDPAGNQPQHF. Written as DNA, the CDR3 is TGTGCCAGCAGTTTTGACCCAGCCGGGAATCAGCCCCAGCATTTT.

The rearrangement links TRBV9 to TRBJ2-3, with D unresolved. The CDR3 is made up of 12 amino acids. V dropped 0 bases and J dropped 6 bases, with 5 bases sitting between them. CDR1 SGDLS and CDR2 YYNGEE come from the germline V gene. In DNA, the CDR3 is TGTGCCAGCAGCGTAGAGTCGGATACGCAGTATTTT. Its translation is CASSVESDTQYF.

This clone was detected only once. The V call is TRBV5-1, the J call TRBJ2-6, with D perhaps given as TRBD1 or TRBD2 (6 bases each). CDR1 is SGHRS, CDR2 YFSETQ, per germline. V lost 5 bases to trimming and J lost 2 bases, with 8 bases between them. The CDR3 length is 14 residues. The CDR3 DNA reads TGCGCCAGCAGAGGGGGGACTGGGGCCAACGTCCTGACTTTC. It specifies CASRGGTGANVLTF.

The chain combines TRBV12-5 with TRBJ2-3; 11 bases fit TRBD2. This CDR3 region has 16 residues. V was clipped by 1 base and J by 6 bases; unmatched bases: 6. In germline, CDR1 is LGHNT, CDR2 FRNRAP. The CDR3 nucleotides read TGTGCTAGTGGTTTGGCGACTAGCGGGGTTTCTGATACGCAGTATTTT. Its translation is CASGLATSGVSDTQYF.

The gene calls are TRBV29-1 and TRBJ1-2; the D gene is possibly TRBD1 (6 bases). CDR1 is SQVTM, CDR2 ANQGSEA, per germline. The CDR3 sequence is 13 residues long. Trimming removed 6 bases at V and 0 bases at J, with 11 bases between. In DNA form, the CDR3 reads TGCAGCGTCGGGACACAAGCTAACTATGGCTACACCTTC. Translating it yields CSVGTQANYGYTF. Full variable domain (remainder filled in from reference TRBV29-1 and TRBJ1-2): SAVISQKPSRDICQRGTSLTIQCQVDSQVTMMFWYRQQPGQSLTLIATANQGSEATYESGFVIDKFPISRPNLTFSTLTVSNMSPEDSSIYLCSVGTQANYGYTFGSGTRLTVV.

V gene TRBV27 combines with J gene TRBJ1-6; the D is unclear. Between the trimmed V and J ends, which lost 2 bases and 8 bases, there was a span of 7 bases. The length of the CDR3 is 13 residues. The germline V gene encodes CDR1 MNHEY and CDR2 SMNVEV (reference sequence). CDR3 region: CASSLLNYSPLHF. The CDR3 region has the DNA TGTGCCAGCAGTTTACTCAATTATTCACCCCTCCACTTT.

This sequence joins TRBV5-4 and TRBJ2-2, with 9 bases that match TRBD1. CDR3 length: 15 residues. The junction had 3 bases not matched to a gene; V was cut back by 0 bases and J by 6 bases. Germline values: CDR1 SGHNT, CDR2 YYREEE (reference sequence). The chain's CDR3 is CASSLGDREAGELFF. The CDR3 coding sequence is TGTGCCAGCAGCTTGGGGGACAGGGAGGCCGGGGAGCTGTTTTTT.

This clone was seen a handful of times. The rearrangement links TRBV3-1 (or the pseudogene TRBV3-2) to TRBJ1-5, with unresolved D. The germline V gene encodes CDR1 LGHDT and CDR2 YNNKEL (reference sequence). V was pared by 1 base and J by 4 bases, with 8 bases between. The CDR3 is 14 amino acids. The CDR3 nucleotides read TGTGCCAGCAGCCAAGGGTCTTTAAATCAGCCCCAGCATTTT. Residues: CASSQGSLNQPQHF.

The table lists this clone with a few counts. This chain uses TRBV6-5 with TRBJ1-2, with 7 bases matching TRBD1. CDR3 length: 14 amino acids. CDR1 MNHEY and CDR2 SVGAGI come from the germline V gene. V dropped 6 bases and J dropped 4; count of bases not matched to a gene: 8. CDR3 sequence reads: CASRPGGSGYGYTF. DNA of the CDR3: TGTGCCAGCAGACCAGGGGGTTCGGGCTATGGCTACACCTTC.

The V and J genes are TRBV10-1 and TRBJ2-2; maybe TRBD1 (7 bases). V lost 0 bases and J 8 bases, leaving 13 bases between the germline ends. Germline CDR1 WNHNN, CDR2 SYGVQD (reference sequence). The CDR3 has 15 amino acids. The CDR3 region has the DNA TGCGCCAGCAGTGAGTCGAAGACAGGGAGGGGGGAGCTGTTTTTT. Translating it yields CASSESKTGRGELFF.

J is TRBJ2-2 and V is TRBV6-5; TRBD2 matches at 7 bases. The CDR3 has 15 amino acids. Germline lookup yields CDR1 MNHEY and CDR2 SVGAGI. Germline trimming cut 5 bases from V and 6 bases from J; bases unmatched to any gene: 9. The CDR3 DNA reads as TGTGCCAGCAGTCACCGGGAGGTTCTCGCCGGGGAGCTGTTTTTT. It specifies CASSHREVLAGELFF.

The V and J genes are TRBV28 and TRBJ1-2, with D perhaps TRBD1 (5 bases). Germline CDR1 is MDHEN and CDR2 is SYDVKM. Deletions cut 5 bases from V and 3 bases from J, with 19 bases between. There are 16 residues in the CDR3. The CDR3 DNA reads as TGTGCCAGCAGTCCACCCGTGTGGGGACGGGACTATGGCTACACCTTC. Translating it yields CASSPPVWGRDYGYTF.